This T cell receptor (beta chain) was documented in a study of blood T cell repertoires in COVID-19. This CDR3 region has 14 residues. V was shortened by 4 bases and J by 5 bases, with 12 bases between the two germline ends. From germline, CDR1 is GTSNPN and CDR2 SVGIG (reference sequence). Clones were read by immunoSEQ multiplex PCR, and TCRdb kept only the in-frame ones, dropping some. The repertoire consists of some 220,000 clones, with roughly 84% occurring once and the leading ten covering roughly 3%. This chain connects TRBV30 to TRBJ1-6; maybe TRBD1 (6 bases). The sequenced sample consisted of peripheral blood. The TCR was taken from a woman aged 25 to 39 who had recovered from COVID-19. The CDR3, as DNA: TGTGCCTGGATCAACACAGGGAATAATTCACCCCTCCACTTT. Its protein is CAWINTGNNSPLHF.